The present T cell receptor (beta chain) was sequenced within a study of cytomegalovirus exposure and HLA in healthy donors. 13 Jbeta primers and 60 Vbeta primers were used for the PCR. Some clones are missing from TCRdb's copy, which holds only in-frame ones; the method was immunoSEQ multiplex PCR. This sample has over 100,000 clones, with around 80% found just once. CDR1 is SGHDT and CDR2 is YYEEEE in the germline V gene. Between the trimmed V and J ends, which lost 4 bases and 2 bases, there was a span of 3 bases. CDR3 length equals 12 residues. The specimen was PBMCs. This TCR was sampled from a man between 25 and 39 years old in good health and CMV-seronegative. The chain combines TRBV5-6 with TRBJ2-2; D gene uncertain. As DNA, the CDR3 is TGTGCCAGCAGCCTTAACACCGGGGAGCTGTTTTTT. Its translation is CASSLNTGELFF.